The clone carrying this T cell receptor (beta chain) has just a few counts. As yet, its antigen is unknown. These data originate in a study of T cell repertoires in cytomegalovirus infection. Study overall: Recently identified HLA-C-restricted CMV epitopes were among the peptides used.

Study-wide results and limits: Pooled public TCR beta family frequency picked out CMV carriers with the relevant HLA. The ex vivo response was dominated by HLA-C-restricted CMV-specific TCR beta clonotypes.

Between the trimmed V and J ends, which lost 3 bases and 6 bases, there was a span of 11 bases. Per the germline V gene, CDR1 is LNHDA and CDR2 is SQIVND (reference sequence). This CDR3 contains 13 residues. TCRdb reanalysed the reads using MiXCR and keeps one entry per CDR3 protein. The sample contains about 74,000 distinct CDR3 sequences, about 30% of which appear only once. This receptor was obtained from a human donor in good health (CMV status not recorded). Some clones in this sample may be carry-over from other donors' samples. The sample was CD8+ T cells from cultured PBMCs, taken from culture after CMV antigen stimulation. The genes are TRBV19 and TRBJ1-2; D not certain. CDR3 nucleotide sequence: TGTGCCAGTAGTATCGGGGAGGTGGATGGCTACACCTTC. Translating gives CASSIGEVDGYTF.